This TCR beta chain was documented in a study of cytomegalovirus exposure and HLA in healthy donors. In the study overall: The early release's HLA-typed donors yielded 65 million to 85 million unique TCRs. Study-wide results and limits: Earlier analysis yielded a pattern in which most TCR beta V segments were productive about 87% or about 30% of the time.

The donors were healthy bone marrow donors. This PCR relied on a set of 60 Vbeta primers and 13 Jbeta primers. TCRdb keeps only in-frame clones here, not all; method: immunoSEQ multiplex PCR. The table shows more than 100,000 clones, with about two thirds occurring only once. There are 14 residues in the CDR3. Germline assignment: CDR1 SGHDT and CDR2 YYEEEE. Losses at the gene ends were 2 bases for V and 5 bases for J; bases not matched to a gene: 5. Comments on this clone: Its antigen is currently unknown.

The chain combines TRBV5-6 with TRBJ2-5; TRBD1 matches 8 bases. The sequence derives from a man over 45 in good health and CMV-seropositive. Sequencing input: PBMCs. CDR3 sequence (DNA): TGTGCCAGCAGCTTACCAGGGGGCGGGGAGACCCAGTACTTC. As protein: CASSLPGGGETQYF.